This T cell receptor beta chain was retrieved from a study of blood T cells in healthy people across ages. Findings of the study overall: Diversity estimates drawn from one million T cells were deemed underestimates. Whereas aged donors had fewer naive CD4+ cells, long-lived donors had more of them and higher diversity.

With each sample, at least 5 micrograms of total RNA were extracted. This CDR3 comprises 17 residues. Germline CDR1 MGHRA, CDR2 YSYEKL. Trimming shortened V by 0 bases and J by 6 bases, and 20 bases separated the two germline ends. Details on this clonotype: Its specificity is unknown.

It was with a sample-barcoded 5' primer and a J-beta primer mix that a second PCR of roughly 7 to 11 cycles was run. Every individual sample yielded 3 million or more paired-end reads (each containing CDR3). Using its own MiXCR run on the 5' RACE reads, TCRdb lists one record per CDR3 protein. The repertoire holds some 1.5 million distinct CDR3 sequences, with about 30% as singletons. This clonotype was sampled from a woman in her 30s in good health. The rearrangement uses TRBV4-1 and TRBJ2-5; D gene unclear. The sample taken for sequencing was blood. The CDR3 DNA is TGCGCCAGCAGCCAAGAAGATGGGCCCAGCCTAATGCAGACCCAGTACTTC. This encodes CASSQEDGPSLMQTQYF.